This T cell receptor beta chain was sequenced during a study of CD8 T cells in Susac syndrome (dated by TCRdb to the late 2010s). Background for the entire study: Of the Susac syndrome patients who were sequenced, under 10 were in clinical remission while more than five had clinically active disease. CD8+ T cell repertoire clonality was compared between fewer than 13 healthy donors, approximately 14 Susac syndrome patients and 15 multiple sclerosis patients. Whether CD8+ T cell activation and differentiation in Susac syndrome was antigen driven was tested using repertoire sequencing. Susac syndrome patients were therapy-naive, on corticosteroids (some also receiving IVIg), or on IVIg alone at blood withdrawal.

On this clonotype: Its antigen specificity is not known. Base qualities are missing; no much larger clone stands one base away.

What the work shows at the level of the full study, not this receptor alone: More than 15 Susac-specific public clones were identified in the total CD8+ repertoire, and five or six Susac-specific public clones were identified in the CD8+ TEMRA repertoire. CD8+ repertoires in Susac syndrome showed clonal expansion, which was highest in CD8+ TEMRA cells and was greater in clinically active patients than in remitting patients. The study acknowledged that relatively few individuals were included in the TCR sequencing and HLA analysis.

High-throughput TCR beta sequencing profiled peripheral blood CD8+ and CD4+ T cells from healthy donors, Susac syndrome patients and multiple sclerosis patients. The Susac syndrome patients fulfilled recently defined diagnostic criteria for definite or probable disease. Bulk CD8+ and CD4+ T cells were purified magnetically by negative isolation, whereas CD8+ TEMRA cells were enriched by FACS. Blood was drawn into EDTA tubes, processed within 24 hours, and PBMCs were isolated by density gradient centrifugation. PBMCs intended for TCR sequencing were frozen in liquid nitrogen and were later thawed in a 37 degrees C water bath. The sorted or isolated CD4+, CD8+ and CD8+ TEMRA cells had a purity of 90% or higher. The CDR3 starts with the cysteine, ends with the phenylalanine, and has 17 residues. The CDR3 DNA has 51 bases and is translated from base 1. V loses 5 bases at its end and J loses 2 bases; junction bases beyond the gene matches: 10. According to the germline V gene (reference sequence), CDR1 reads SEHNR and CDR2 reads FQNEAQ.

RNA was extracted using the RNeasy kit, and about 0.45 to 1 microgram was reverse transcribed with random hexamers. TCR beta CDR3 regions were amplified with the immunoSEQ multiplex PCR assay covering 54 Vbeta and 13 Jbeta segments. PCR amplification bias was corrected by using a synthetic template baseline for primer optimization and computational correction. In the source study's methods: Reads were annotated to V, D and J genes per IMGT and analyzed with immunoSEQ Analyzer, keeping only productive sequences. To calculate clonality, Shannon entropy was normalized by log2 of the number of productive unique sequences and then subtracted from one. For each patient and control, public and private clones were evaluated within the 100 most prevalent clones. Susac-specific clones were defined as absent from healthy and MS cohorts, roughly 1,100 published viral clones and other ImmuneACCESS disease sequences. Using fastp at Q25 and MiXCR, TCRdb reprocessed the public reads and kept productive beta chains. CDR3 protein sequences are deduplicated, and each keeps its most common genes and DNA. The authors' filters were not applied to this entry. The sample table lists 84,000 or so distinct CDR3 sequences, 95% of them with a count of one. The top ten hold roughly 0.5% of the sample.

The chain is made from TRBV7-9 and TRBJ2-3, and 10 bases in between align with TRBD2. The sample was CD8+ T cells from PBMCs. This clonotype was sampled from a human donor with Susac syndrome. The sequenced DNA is TGTGCCAGCAGCCTCGCATCCACTAGCGGGGTCACAGATACGCAGTATTTT. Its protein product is CASSLASTSGVTDTQYF.